Described below is a single T cell receptor beta chain sequence and its context. This sample was taken from a study of technical replicates of blood from a handful of donors. CDR3 length equals 16 residues. Unmatched junction bases numbered 8, after V lost 1 base and J lost 6 bases. Germline CDR1 reads MGHRA; CDR2 reads YSYEKL. Profiled with immunoSEQ multiplex PCR; TCRdb holds only in-frame clones, not every one. Of some 74,000 clones listed, roughly 95% are singletons. V is TRBV4-1 and J is TRBJ2-7; 11 nucleotides align to TRBD2. The specimen sequenced was T cells isolated from PBMCs. This receptor was identified in a human donor in good health. CDR3 residues: CASSQGSGRALFEQYF. The CDR3, as DNA: TGCGCCAGCAGCCAAGGTAGCGGGAGGGCCTTGTTCGAGCAGTACTTC.